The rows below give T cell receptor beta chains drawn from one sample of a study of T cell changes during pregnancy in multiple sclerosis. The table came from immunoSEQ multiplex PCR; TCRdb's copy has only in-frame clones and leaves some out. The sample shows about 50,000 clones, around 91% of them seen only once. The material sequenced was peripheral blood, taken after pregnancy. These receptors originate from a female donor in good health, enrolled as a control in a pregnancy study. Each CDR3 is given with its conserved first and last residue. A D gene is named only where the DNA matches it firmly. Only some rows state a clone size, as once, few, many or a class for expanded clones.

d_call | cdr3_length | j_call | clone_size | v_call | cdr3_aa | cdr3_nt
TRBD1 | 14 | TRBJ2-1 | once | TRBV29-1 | CSVESGSGGNEQFF | TGCAGCGTTGAATCGGGCTCAGGGGGCAATGAGCAGTTCTTC
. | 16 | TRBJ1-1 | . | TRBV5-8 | CASSPRLRGLATEAFF | TGTGCCAGCAGCCCCCGGTTGCGAGGCTTGGCCACTGAAGCTTTCTTT
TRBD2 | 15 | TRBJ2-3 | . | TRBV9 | CASSVTAGASDTQYF | TGTGCCAGCAGCGTAACGGCGGGAGCGTCGGATACGCAGTATTTT
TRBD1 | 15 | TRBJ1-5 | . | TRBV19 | CASSIGRGRNQPQHF | TGTGCCAGTAGTATAGGCAGGGGGCGCAATCAGCCCCAGCATTTT
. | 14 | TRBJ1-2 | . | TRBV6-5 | CASSYLDSNYGYTF | TGTGCCAGCAGTTATTTAGACTCTAACTATGGCTACACCTTC
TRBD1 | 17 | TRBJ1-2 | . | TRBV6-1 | CASSAGTGRPPNYGYTF | TGTGCCAGCAGTGCAGGGACAGGAAGGCCACCTAACTATGGCTACACCTTC
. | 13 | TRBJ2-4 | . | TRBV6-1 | CASRESAKNIQYF | TGTGCCAGCAGGGAGTCAGCCAAAAACATTCAGTACTTC
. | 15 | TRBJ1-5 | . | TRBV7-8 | CASRSQASENQPQHF | TGTGCCAGCAGATCTCAGGCGTCCGAGAATCAGCCCCAGCATTTT
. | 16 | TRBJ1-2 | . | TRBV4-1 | CASSQSSPRGRNGYTF | TGCGCCAGCAGCCAGTCCTCTCCTCGGGGTAGAAATGGCTACACCTTC
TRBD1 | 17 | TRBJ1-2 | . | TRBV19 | CASSTLDRGRTNYGYTF | TGTGCCAGTAGTACCCTTGACAGGGGGAGAACTAACTATGGCTACACCTTC